The entry that follows covers one T cell receptor (beta chain) sequence. Trimming removed 0 bases from V and 0 bases from J; junction bases left unmatched: 8. The length of the CDR3 is 18 residues. From germline, CDR1 is MNHEY and CDR2 SMNVEV (reference sequence). The authors' processing: Estimated nucleated cell counts came from reference gene primer amplification. TCRdb's table, derived via immunoSEQ multiplex PCR, lists solely in-frame clones and lacks some. D and trimming come from the DNA, and the V and J calls and clone size come from that table. The sample lists 20,000 to 25,000 clones, 80% occurring once. This record comes from a study of blood T cell repertoires in COVID-19. Study background: Sources were T cells, B-cell-depleted T cells, or PBMCs; the material itself was cDNA or gDNA.

This rearrangement joins TRBV27 to TRBJ2-4; TRBD1 aligns across 7 bases. What was sequenced was peripheral blood. The receptor's source is a man aged 55 to 70 with active COVID-19. As DNA, the CDR3 is TGTGCCAGCAGTTTATCGGGGACAGCCATTCTAGCCAAAAACATTCAGTACTTC. It specifies CASSLSGTAILAKNIQYF.